This TCR beta chain was identified in a study of blood T cell repertoires in COVID-19. Overall study: The United States, Italy and Spain were the sources of the acute and convalescent COVID-19 samples. Sources were T cells, B-cell-depleted T cells, or PBMCs; the material itself was cDNA or gDNA.

Germline loops: CDR1 ENHRY, CDR2 SYGVKD. This CDR3 region has 15 residues. The V end lost 5 bases, the J end lost 4 bases, and 12 bases lay between the germline ends. Original analysis: Researchers report that nucleated cell counts were estimated from reference gene primer amplification. TCRdb's copy holds only in-frame clones and misses some; the assay was immunoSEQ multiplex PCR. V and J calls and clone size are those listed in that table; D and trimming were worked out from the DNA. The repertoire consists of some 250,000 clones, with roughly 84% occurring once and the leading ten covering around 3.2%. This clone occurred a few times.

The sequence was collected from a woman between 18 and 30 years old with acute or convalescent COVID-19. The chain joins TRBV10-3 to TRBJ1-6; perhaps TRBD1 as D (6 bases). The sequencing input was peripheral blood. CDR3 DNA: TGTGCCATCAGTTTATCCGGACAGTATAATTCACCCCTCCACTTT. It codes for CAISLSGQYNSPLHF.